This entry concerns a single TCR beta chain. Its antigen is unknown. The data derive from a study of Ad26.COV2.S vaccination and SARS-CoV-2 variants. Study overall: Ad26.COV2.S arm of COV1001 included the donor. The authors gave Ad26.COV2.S intramuscularly, either once or twice 56 days apart. Findings and caveats of the study: The study found similar non-spike TCR breadth in vaccine and placebo recipients.

Here immunoSEQ multiplex PCR was the method, and the copy in TCRdb shows in-frame clones only, minus some. The sample has about 680,000 clones; about 90% are singletons. Treatment given: 15 to 20 received Ad26.COV2.S at low or high dose, single or two shots; about five received placebo; per-sample allocation not given. Sampling took place 63 days after the first vaccine or placebo injection. Between the trimmed V and J ends, which lost 1 base and 7 bases, there was a span of 13 bases. CDR3 length: 14 residues. Germline V gene sequence: CDR1 SGHVS, CDR2 FNYEAQ. The input for sequencing was peripheral blood, taken in a trial of Ad26.COV2.S vaccine versus placebo. This TCR was recovered from a person between 18 and 65 years old who received the Ad26.COV2.S COVID-19 vaccine or a placebo. The chain employs TRBV7-6 and TRBJ1-1; perhaps TRBD1 as D (5 bases). DNA for the CDR3: TGTGCCAGCAGCTTAGAAGGAGGGGTGGGTGAAGCTTTCTTT. Residues: CASSLEGGVGEAFF. Supplemented by reference TRBV7-6 and TRBJ1-1, the full variable domain reads GAGVSQSPRYKVTKRGQDVALRCDPISGHVSLYWYRQALGQGPEFLTYFNYEAQQDKSGLPNDRFSAERPEGSISTLTIQRTEQRDSAMYRCASSLEGGVGEAFFGQGTRLTVV.